What follows are 31 T cell receptor beta chains derived from one specimen sequenced in a study of cytomegalovirus exposure and HLA in healthy donors. Use of 60 Vbeta and 13 Jbeta primers characterized the PCR. Generated by immunoSEQ multiplex PCR, the TCRdb table keeps only in-frame clones and is missing some. The sample yields approximately 120,000 clones, around three quarters seen once. Sequenced sample: PBMCs. Every receptor here comes from a man aged 40-50 years in good health and CMV-seronegative.

The genes are TRBV29-1 and TRBJ2-6; perhaps TRBD2 as D (5 bases). The germline V gene encodes CDR1 SQVTM and CDR2 ANQGSEA. Trimming cost V 4 bases and J 4 bases, with 11 bases left between them. CDR3 length equals 14 residues. Here the CDR3 reads CSVGHGVGANVLTF. As DNA, the CDR3 is TGCAGCGTTGGGCACGGGGTAGGGGCCAACGTCCTGACTTTC.

The CDR3 is CASSLPPPKDRSSSYNEQFF. CDR3 bases: TGTGCCAGCAGTTTACCGCCCCCAAAAGACAGGTCCAGCTCCTACAATGAGCAGTTCTTC. The genes are TRBV28 and TRBJ2-1, with D perhaps TRBD1 (6 bases). This CDR3 comprises 20 residues. Germline assignment: CDR1 MDHEN and CDR2 SYDVKM. V lost 2 bases to trimming and J lost 0 bases, with 23 bases between them.

V and J are TRBV4-2 and TRBJ1-2; D is unresolved. The CDR3 totals 15 residues. Between the trimmed V and J ends, which lost 0 bases and 7 bases, there was a span of 15 bases. Germline V gives CDR1 LGHNA, CDR2 YNFKEQ. CDR3 protein: CASSQDSPGEAGYTF. CDR3 bases: TGTGCCAGCAGCCAAGATTCCCCTGGGGAGGCTGGCTACACCTTC.

The chain uses TRBV2 and TRBJ1-4; D is uncertain. The V and J ends lost 3 bases and 5 bases respectively, with 13 bases between them. This CDR3 is built from 15 residues. Per germline, CDR1 SNHLY and CDR2 FYNNEI. The CDR3 DNA reads as TGTGCCAGCAGTGAGGTGGAGGGCCGGAATGAAAAACTGTTTTTT. As protein: CASSEVEGRNEKLFF.

The chain couples TRBV7-6 to TRBJ1-1, with 9 bases lining up with TRBD1. This CDR3 is 15 amino acids long. Per the germline V gene, CDR1 is SGHVS and CDR2 is FNYEAQ. V gave up 5 bases and J gave up 3 bases; unmatched junction bases: 7. The CDR3 DNA is TGTGCCAGCAGCCAGGGACAGGGATTGGACACTGAAGCTTTCTTT. Translation: CASSQGQGLDTEAFF.

The J gene is TRBJ2-7, the V gene TRBV11-3, with 7 bases that match TRBD1. This CDR3 spans 14 amino acids. Per the germline V gene, CDR1 is SGHNT and CDR2 is YENEEA. Unmatched junction bases numbered 9, after V lost 5 bases and J lost 5 bases. Written as DNA, the CDR3 is TGTGCCAGCAGCACCCGGGCAGGGGGAAACGAGCAGTACTTC. This gives the protein CASSTRAGGNEQYF.

The rearrangement links TRBV2 to TRBJ1-6; 9 nucleotides agree with TRBD1. CDR3 length: 17 residues. V lost 6 bases to trimming and J lost 8 bases; unmatched junction nucleotides: 14. Germline V gene lookup returns CDR1 SNHLY and CDR2 FYNNEI. CDR3 sequence: CASSDDYSTGGDSPLHF. CDR3 in DNA: TGTGCCAGCAGCGACGATTATTCGACAGGGGGTGATTCACCCCTCCACTTT.

The rearrangement uses TRBV7-9 and TRBJ1-1; D is uncertain. The V and J ends lost 3 bases and 0 bases respectively, with 11 bases between them. The CDR3 length is 15 residues. Germline-derived CDR1 and CDR2 are SEHNR and FQNEAQ (reference sequence). The CDR3 here is CASSFVQNMNTEAFF. The CDR3, as DNA: TGTGCCAGCAGCTTCGTCCAGAACATGAACACTGAAGCTTTCTTT.

The V and J genes are TRBV7-3 and TRBJ2-3; TRBD2 matches at 7 bases. The CDR3 covers 15 residues. CDR1 SGHTA and CDR2 FQGTGA come from the germline V gene. Trimming at V came to 1 base and at J to 1 base, leaving 2 bases not matched to a gene. Written as DNA, the CDR3 is TGTGCCAGCAGCTTAATTGCGGGGGGCACAGATACGCAGTATTTT. The encoded protein is CASSLIAGGTDTQYF.

In nucleotides, the CDR3 is TGTGCCAGTAGACTAGCGGGGCTCAATGAGCAGTTCTTC. Amino acid sequence: CASRLAGLNEQFF. This chain links TRBV19 with TRBJ2-1; TRBD2 matches at 10 bases. The germline V gene has CDR1 LNHDA and CDR2 SQIVND (reference sequence). V lost 6 bases to trimming and J lost 6 bases; unmatched junction nucleotides: 2. The CDR3 is made up of 13 amino acids.

This clone has only a few counts. The chain carries TRBV11-2 and TRBJ2-2, with D perhaps matching TRBD2 (7 bases). V was clipped by 3 bases and J by 3 bases, with 14 bases between them. The V gene's germline CDR1 is SGHAT and CDR2 FQNNGV. This CDR3 spans 16 amino acids. CDR3 in amino acids: CASSFGGGAYTGELFF. DNA for the CDR3: TGTGCCAGCAGCTTCGGAGGGGGGGCCTACACCGGGGAGCTGTTTTTT.

Remarks on this clone: This sample also contains other DNA sequences that code for the same CDR3. The V gene is TRBV10-3, the J gene TRBJ1-1; possible D gene TRBD1, 5 bases. This CDR3 region has 13 residues. Germline assignment: CDR1 ENHRY and CDR2 SYGVKD. V dropped 4 bases and J dropped 5 bases, with 11 bases sitting between them. This CDR3 is CAISGGGGTEAFF. As DNA, the CDR3 is TGTGCCATCAGTGGAGGTGGGGGGACTGAAGCTTTCTTT.

The chain joins TRBV12-5 to TRBJ2-7, with 12 bases identical to TRBD1. V gave up 6 bases and J gave up 5 bases; unmatched junction bases: 8. The CDR3 is 15 amino acids. CDR1 is LGHNT and CDR2 is FRNRAP in the germline V gene. The DNA of the CDR3 is TGTGCTAGTGGGGCCCCGGGACAGGGGGCCCACGAGCAGTACTTC. This encodes CASGAPGQGAHEQYF. The full variable domain, its missing parts supplied by reference TRBV12-5 and TRBJ2-7, is DARVTQTPRHKVTEMGQEVTMRCQPILGHNTVFWYRQTMMQGLELLAYFRNRAPLDDSGMPKDRFSAEMPDATLATLKIQPSEPRDSAVYFCASGAPGQGAHEQYFGPGTRLTVT.

This chain links TRBV7-8 with TRBJ2-7, with D tentatively TRBD2 (5 bases). This CDR3 has 14 amino acids. Germline lookup yields CDR1 SGHVS and CDR2 FQNEAQ. Trimming took off 6 bases at V and 2 bases at J, with 14 bases between the two ends. As DNA, the CDR3 is TGTGCCAGCAGTCGAGGGAGTAAAACCTACGAGCAGTACTTC. This sequence encodes CASSRGSKTYEQYF.

The rearrangement joins TRBV4-2 to TRBJ2-7; the D is unclear. In germline, CDR1 is LGHNA, CDR2 YNFKEQ. This CDR3 is built from 16 residues. Trimming took 0 bases from V and 0 from J, leaving 12 bases between them. CDR3 amino acids: CASSQDPSHPSYEQYF. CDR3 nucleotides: TGTGCCAGCAGCCAAGACCCATCACACCCCTCCTACGAGCAGTACTTC.

The gene calls are TRBV7-8 and TRBJ1-1; 8 bases are shared with TRBD1. Germline V gene sequence: CDR1 SGHVS, CDR2 FQNEAQ. Losses at the gene ends were 5 bases for V and 5 bases for J; bases not matched to a gene: 10. The CDR3 is 15 residues long. The DNA for the CDR3 is TGTGCCAGCAGCCCACGGACAGGGAGTGGAACTGAAGCTTTCTTT. Translated, it gives CASSPRTGSGTEAFF.

CDR3 nucleotides: TGTGCCAGCAGAGAAAACACGGAGACCCAGTACTTC. This codes for CASRENTETQYF. This chain connects TRBV2 to TRBJ2-5, with no clear D. V was shortened by 6 bases and J by 5 bases, with 10 bases between the two germline ends. Germline lookup yields CDR1 SNHLY and CDR2 FYNNEI. CDR3 length equals 12 residues.

The chain combines TRBV2 with TRBJ1-5, with 8 bases matching TRBD1. This CDR3 contains 13 residues. Germline CDR1 reads SNHLY; CDR2 reads FYNNEI. Trimming at V came to 7 bases and at J to 6 bases, leaving 5 bases not matched to a gene. The CDR3 DNA is TGTGCCAGCACACAGGGGGAGGGTCAGCCCCAGCATTTT. This encodes CASTQGEGQPQHF. Combining the CDR3 with reference TRBV2 and TRBJ1-5 gives the whole variable domain EPEVTQTPSHQVTQMGQEVILRCVPISNHLYFYWYRQILGQKVEFLVSFYNNEISEKSEIFDDQFSVERPDGSNFTLKIRSTKLEDSAMYFCASTQGEGQPQHFGDGTRLSIL.

The chain carries TRBV5-1 and TRBJ2-1; TRBD2 is a possible D gene (7 bases). Germline CDR1 SGHRS, CDR2 YFSETQ. The CDR3 loop spans 17 amino acids. Trimming shortened V by 3 bases and J by 0 bases, and 16 bases separated the two germline ends. The CDR3 sequence: CASSSRGAGSSYNEQFF. CDR3 nucleotides: TGCGCCAGCAGCTCCCGGGGGGCGGGATCCTCCTACAATGAGCAGTTCTTC.

This clone was picked up a small number of times. The rearrangement uses TRBV11-2 and TRBJ2-5, with a weak D call TRBD2 (7 bases). Germline assignment: CDR1 SGHAT and CDR2 FQNNGV. Deletions cut 3 bases from V and 1 base from J, with 12 bases between. This CDR3 is 15 amino acids long. DNA of the CDR3: TGTGCCAGCAGCTTTGGCGGGGGCCGCCAAGAGACCCAGTACTTC. Translated: CASSFGGGRQETQYF.

J is TRBJ1-4 and V is TRBV7-9; D might be TRBD1 (6 bases). The V gene's germline CDR1 is SEHNR and CDR2 FQNEAQ (reference sequence). V was clipped by 1 base and J by 2 bases, with 11 bases between them. This CDR3 has 16 residues. The CDR3: CASSLGGLTTNEKLFF. The CDR3 coding sequence is TGTGCCAGCAGCTTAGGGGGGCTGACGACTAATGAAAAACTGTTTTTT.

The J gene is TRBJ1-1, the V gene TRBV28; the D gene is possibly TRBD1 (6 bases). The V and J ends lost 5 bases and 6 bases respectively, with 16 bases between them. This CDR3 has 14 amino acids. CDR1 and CDR2 (germline): MDHEN, SYDVKM. For the CDR3, the DNA is TGTGCCAGCAGTCCAGGACAGTTTCTTGCTGAAGCTTTCTTT. It is translated as CASSPGQFLAEAFF.

The rearrangement links TRBV6-5 to TRBJ1-1; D possibly corresponds to TRBD1 (5 bases). Trimming cost V 7 bases and J 2 bases, with 11 bases left between them. Germline CDR1 and CDR2: MNHEY and SVGAGI. This CDR3 contains 13 residues. The CDR3 reads CASTRGTNTEAFF. DNA for the CDR3: TGTGCCAGCACCCGGGGGACCAACACTGAAGCTTTCTTT.

In regard to this clone: Distinct nucleotide sequences in the sample also encode this CDR3. This chain links TRBV7-9 with TRBJ1-5; D unresolved. The CDR3 extends over 15 amino acids. V lost 0 bases to trimming and J lost 1 base, with 7 bases between them. Germline lookup yields CDR1 SEHNR and CDR2 FQNEAQ (reference sequence). CDR3 nucleotides: TGTGCCAGCAGCTTAGCGGGAGGGAGCAATCAGCCCCAGCATTTT. This encodes CASSLAGGSNQPQHF.

The rearrangement links TRBV7-2 to TRBJ1-1; D is unresolved. V dropped 4 bases and J dropped 0 bases, with 15 bases sitting between them. CDR1 is SGHTA and CDR2 is FQGNSA in the germline V gene. The CDR3 runs to 16 residues. The CDR3 coding sequence is TGTGCCAGCAGCTGGGCGACACAATTTATGAACACTGAAGCTTTCTTT. It specifies CASSWATQFMNTEAFF.

The chain joins TRBV28 to TRBJ2-2; D might be TRBD1 (5 bases). Trimming shortened V by 9 bases and J by 5 bases, and 10 bases separated the two germline ends. From germline, CDR1 is MDHEN and CDR2 SYDVKM. The CDR3 sequence is 12 residues long. CDR3 sequence: CASDSSTGELFF. The CDR3 nucleotides are TGTGCCAGTGACAGCTCTACCGGGGAGCTGTTTTTT.

J is TRBJ1-4 and V is TRBV4-1; D remains ambiguous. The CDR3 has 16 amino acids. The germline V gene has CDR1 MGHRA and CDR2 YSYEKL. V gave up 4 bases and J gave up 0 bases, with 12 bases separating them. CDR3 DNA sequence: TGCGCCAGCAGCCGGAGGACGGAGACAACTAATGAAAAACTGTTTTTT. Its translation: CASSRRTETTNEKLFF.

This clone was seen a single time. V is TRBV7-2 and J is TRBJ2-3; weak D call: TRBD2 (6 bases). V lost 4 bases, J lost 3 bases, and 17 bases lay in between. The germline CDR1 and CDR2 sequences are SGHTA and FQGNSA. The CDR3 runs 16 residues. CDR3 nucleotide sequence: TGTGCCAGCAGCTGGATGGGGGGAAATTGGACAGATACGCAGTATTTT. Translated: CASSWMGGNWTDTQYF.

V is TRBV7-3 and J is TRBJ1-2; D call uncertain. The CDR3 loop spans 17 amino acids. Per the germline V gene, CDR1 is SGHTA and CDR2 is FQGTGA. V lost 1 base and J 3 bases, leaving 18 bases between the germline ends. In nucleotides, the CDR3 is TGTGCCAGCAGCTTAAACCCCGGGTCGGCTATTGACTATGGCTACACCTTC. This sequence encodes CASSLNPGSAIDYGYTF.

The chain employs TRBV7-2 and TRBJ2-1, with 11 bases lining up with TRBD2. After removal of 2 bases from V and 8 bases from J, the junction contained 8 bases not matched to a gene. The CDR3 totals 16 residues. Germline assignment: CDR1 SGHTA and CDR2 FQGNSA. Here the CDR3 reads CASSLYSGGGSHEQFF. The CDR3 DNA reads as TGTGCCAGCAGCTTATATAGCGGGGGGGGTAGTCATGAGCAGTTCTTC.

The genes are TRBV15 and TRBJ2-3; D ambiguous. The CDR3 sequence is 18 residues long. The germline gives CDR1 LNHNV, CDR2 YYDKDF (reference sequence). The V end was cut by 0 bases, the J end by 4 bases, with 20 bases between. The CDR3 nucleotides are TGTGCCACCAGCAGAGATGGCGGCCGTGGCAAGTTGGCAGATACGCAGTATTTT. Translated, it gives CATSRDGGRGKLADTQYF.